This TCR beta chain was sequenced for a study of chemoradiotherapy in HPV16-positive cancers. Study-wide findings and caveats: During treatment, candidate HPV-specific clones and E7-related motifs expanded in tumor. Functional assays defining HPV-specific T cells used only a couple of HPV16-positive patients. In HPV16-positive patients, HPV-responsive T-cell expansion tracked better recurrence-free survival.

Profiling relied on immunoSEQ multiplex PCR, and the TCRdb table lists in-frame clones only, not all of them. Altogether 800 or so clones are present, 76% being singletons, with the ten largest covering roughly an eighth. A remark on this clone: Its antigen remains unidentified.

The CDR3 is made up of 15 amino acids. The germline V gene encodes CDR1 MNHEY and CDR2 SVGAGI. Unmatched junction bases numbered 5, after V lost 2 bases and J lost 4 bases. This specimen was tumor tissue, taken from a patient who underwent chemoradiotherapy. The source of this sequence is a human donor with HPV-associated anogenital cancer. The V call is TRBV6-5, the J call TRBJ2-3, with 8 bases identical to TRBD2. CDR3 residues: CASSYRGGGADTQYF. The CDR3 region has the DNA TGTGCCAGCAGTTACCGGGGGGGCGGTGCAGATACGCAGTATTTT.